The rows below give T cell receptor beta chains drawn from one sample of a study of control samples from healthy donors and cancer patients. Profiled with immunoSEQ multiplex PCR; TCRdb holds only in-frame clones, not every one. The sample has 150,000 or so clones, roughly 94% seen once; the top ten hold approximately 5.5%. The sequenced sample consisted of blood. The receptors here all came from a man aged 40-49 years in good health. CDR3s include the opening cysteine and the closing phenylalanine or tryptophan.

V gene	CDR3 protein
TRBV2	CASSETRGYNEQFF
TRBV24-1	CATSDMRQGRREQFF
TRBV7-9	CASSSRTRDRAGYTF
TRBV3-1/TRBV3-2	CASSPLPGQGNAGELFF
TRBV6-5	CASSYLTGDTEAFF
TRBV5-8	CASSSMGEAFF
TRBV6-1	CASSEYGQGANQPQHF
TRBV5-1	CASSLVYASEPTDTQYF
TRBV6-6	CASSYRGNEKLFF
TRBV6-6	CAGGRGYEQYF
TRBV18	CASSPGLAGGTDTQYF
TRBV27	CASSFNFGYIQYF
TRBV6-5	CASSQGLIPPEAFF
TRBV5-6	CASSVLRGRGRATEAFF
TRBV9	CASSRDRPFTGELFF
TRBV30	CAWSPRKGSYNEQFF
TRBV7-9	CASSQGQLEAFF
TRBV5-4	CASSLAPRTPYEQYF
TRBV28	CASRPTTGELFF
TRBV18	CASSLRQANYGYTF
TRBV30	CAWTQQVNTEAFF
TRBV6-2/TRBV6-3	CASSGTYRGGYTF
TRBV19	CASSKRDYSNQPQHF
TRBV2	CASRDRENSPLHF
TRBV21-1	CASSTGLETTAPSSYNSPLHF
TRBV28	CASWTGGTYGYTF
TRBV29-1	CSVEGGGTHFSYNEQFF
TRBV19	CASSIGGSNQPQHF
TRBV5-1	CASSPPGDTIYF
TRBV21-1	CASSKEAGGPTYEQYF
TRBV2	CASTDSMNTEAFF
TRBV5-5	CASSLTENEQFF
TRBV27	CASSFWGWVTDTQYF
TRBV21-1	CASSPGGATEAFF
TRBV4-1	CASSPRAGTGEEYEQYF
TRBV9	CASSVGGATEAFF
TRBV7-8	CASSGRTGNYEQYF
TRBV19	CATGGRVAKNIQYF
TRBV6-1	CASSEPQPPGQGHSPLHF
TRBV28	CASSFGRGHSKNYGYTF
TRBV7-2	CASSPERGNTEAFF
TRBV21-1	CASRVPGQVHEQYF
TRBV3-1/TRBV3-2	CASSQERKAPGPLDRVNGKLFF
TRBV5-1	CASSSGHLNTDTQYF
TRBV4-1	CASSLRLAGGAFSTDTQYF
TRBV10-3	CATGRQGGETQYF
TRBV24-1	CATSKTIPSSYNEQFF
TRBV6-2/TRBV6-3	CASSPHLTGAGFDGYTF